Each of the 3 T cell receptor beta chains below was sequenced from the same sample in a study of shared clonotypes between healthy human individuals (dated by TCRdb to 2018 to 2020). Libraries were constructed by the immunoSEQ multiplex PCR assay. TCRdb retrieved this table from immuneACCESS and kept in-frame rearrangements only. Not all clones are present; in checked studies, unresolved V genes account for under half, and no reason is known for the remainder. Across this sample there are fewer than 1.8 million clones, with about 98.5% seen only once. The ten largest clones capture about 0.4% of the sample. The sequenced material came from naive CD4+ T cells sorted from blood. In the paper's terms, the cell subset or site label means: CD45RA+ positively selected. The source is a man aged 25 to 40 in good health.

This chain joins TRBV6-5 and TRBJ2-3; possible D gene TRBD1, 6 bases. V was trimmed by 7 bases and J by 2 bases, leaving 10 bases between them. The germline CDR1 and CDR2 sequences are MNHEY and SVGAGI. The CDR3 runs to 13 residues. The CDR3 sequence: CASTGVNTDTQYF. In DNA form, the CDR3 reads TGTGCCAGCACAGGGGTAAACACAGATACGCAGTATTTT.

This chain links TRBV5-6 with TRBJ1-2; 7 positions agree with TRBD1. In germline, CDR1 is SGHDT, CDR2 YYEEEE. J lost 9 bases, V lost 0 bases, and 5 bases had no gene match. The CDR3 runs 13 residues. The CDR3 is CASSLDRGESYTF. The CDR3 DNA sequence: TGTGCCAGCAGCTTGGACAGGGGTGAGAGCTACACCTTC.

This clone showed up just once. The chain couples TRBV14 to TRBJ2-1; maybe TRBD2 (5 bases). The ends were cut back, 0 bases at V and 2 bases at J, with 8 bases in the middle. CDR1 and CDR2 from the germline V gene are SGHDN and FVKESK. The CDR3 covers 15 residues. This CDR3 reads CASSQDVGAYNEQFF. As DNA, the CDR3 is TGTGCCAGCAGCCAAGACGTCGGGGCCTACAATGAGCAGTTCTTC.